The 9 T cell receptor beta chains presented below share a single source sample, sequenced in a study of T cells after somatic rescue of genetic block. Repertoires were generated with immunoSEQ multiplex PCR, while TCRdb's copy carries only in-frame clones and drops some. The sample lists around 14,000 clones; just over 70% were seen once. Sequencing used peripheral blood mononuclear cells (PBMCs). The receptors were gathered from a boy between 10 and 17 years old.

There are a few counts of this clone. CDR3 region: CATLKGDRTYEQYF. CDR3 in DNA: TGTGCCACCCTGAAGGGGGACAGAACCTACGAGCAGTACTTC. The chain has TRBV6-5 and TRBJ2-7; 7 bases align to TRBD1. CDR1 MNHEY and CDR2 SVGAGI come from the germline V gene. With 10 bases clipped from V and 2 bases from J, the junction kept 11 bases outside the gene matches. This CDR3 has 14 residues.

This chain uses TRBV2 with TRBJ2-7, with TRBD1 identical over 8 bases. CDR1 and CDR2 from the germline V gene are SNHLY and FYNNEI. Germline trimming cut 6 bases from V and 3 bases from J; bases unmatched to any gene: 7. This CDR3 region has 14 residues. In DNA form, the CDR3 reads TGTGCCAGCAGCCGGACAGGGTGGGGCTACGAGCAGTACTTC. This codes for CASSRTGWGYEQYF.

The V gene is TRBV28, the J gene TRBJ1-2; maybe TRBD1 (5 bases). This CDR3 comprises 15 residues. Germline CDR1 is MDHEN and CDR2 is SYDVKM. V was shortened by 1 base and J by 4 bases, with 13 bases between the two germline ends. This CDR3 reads CASSLSSATAYGYTF. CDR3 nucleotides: TGTGCCAGCAGTTTATCTTCAGCGACAGCCTATGGCTACACCTTC.

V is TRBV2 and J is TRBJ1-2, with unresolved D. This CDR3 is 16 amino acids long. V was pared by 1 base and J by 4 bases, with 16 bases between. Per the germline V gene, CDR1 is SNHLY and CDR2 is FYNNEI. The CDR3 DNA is TGTGCCAGCAGTGAAGGGAGGCCATCCCGGCCCTATGGCTACACCTTC. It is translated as CASSEGRPSRPYGYTF.

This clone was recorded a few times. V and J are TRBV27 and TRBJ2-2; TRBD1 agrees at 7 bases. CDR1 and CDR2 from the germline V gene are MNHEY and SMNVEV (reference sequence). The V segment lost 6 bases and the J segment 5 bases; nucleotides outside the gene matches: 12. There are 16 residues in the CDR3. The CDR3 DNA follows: TGTGCCAGCAGCGACAGGGCCCTACCTATTACCGGGGAGCTGTTTTTT. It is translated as CASSDRALPITGELFF.

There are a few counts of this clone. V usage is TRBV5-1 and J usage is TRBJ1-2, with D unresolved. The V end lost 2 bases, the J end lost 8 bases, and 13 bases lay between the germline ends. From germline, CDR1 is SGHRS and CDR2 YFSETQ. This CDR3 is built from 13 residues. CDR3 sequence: CASSFSRSEGYTF. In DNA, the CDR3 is TGCGCCAGCAGCTTCTCCCGTTCGGAGGGCTACACCTTC. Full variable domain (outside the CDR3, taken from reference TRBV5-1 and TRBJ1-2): KAGVTQTPRYLIKTRGQQVTLSCSPISGHRSVSWYQQTPGQGLQFLFEYFSETQRNKGNFPGRFSGRQFSNSRSEMNVSTLELGDSALYLCASSFSRSEGYTFGSGTRLTVV.

For the CDR3, the DNA is TGTGCCTGGAGTATACCCGGGAATAGCAATCAGCCCCAGCATTTT. It encodes CAWSIPGNSNQPQHF. The gene calls are TRBV30 and TRBJ1-5; D not certain. The V end lost 2 bases, the J end lost 0 bases, and 11 bases lay between the germline ends. Germline CDR1 is GTSNPN and CDR2 is SVGIG (reference sequence). The CDR3 is made up of 15 amino acids.

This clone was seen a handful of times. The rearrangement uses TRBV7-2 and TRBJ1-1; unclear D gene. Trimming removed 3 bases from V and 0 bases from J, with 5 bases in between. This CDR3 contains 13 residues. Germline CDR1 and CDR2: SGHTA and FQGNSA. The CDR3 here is CASSFYLNTEAFF. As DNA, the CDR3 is TGTGCCAGCAGCTTCTACCTGAACACTGAAGCTTTCTTT.

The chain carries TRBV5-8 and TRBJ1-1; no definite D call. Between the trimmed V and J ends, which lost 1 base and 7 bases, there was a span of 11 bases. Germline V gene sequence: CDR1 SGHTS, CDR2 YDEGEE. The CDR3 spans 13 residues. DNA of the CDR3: TGTGCCAGCAGCTTGAGTTGGCAGAATGAAGCTTTCTTT. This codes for CASSLSWQNEAFF.